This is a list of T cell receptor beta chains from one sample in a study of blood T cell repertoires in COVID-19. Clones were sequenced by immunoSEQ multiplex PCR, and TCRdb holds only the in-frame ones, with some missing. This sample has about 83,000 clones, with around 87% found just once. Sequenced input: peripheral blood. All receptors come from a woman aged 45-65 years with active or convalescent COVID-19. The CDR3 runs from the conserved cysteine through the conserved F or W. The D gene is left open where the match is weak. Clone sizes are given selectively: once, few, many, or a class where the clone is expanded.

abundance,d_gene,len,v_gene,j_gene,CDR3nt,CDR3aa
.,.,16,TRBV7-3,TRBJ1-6,TGTGCCAGCAGCCCTTATGGGCGGGGGACTAATTCACCCCTCCACTTT,CASSPYGRGTNSPLHF
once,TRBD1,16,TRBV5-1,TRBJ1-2,TGCGCCAGCAGCTTGGCCGGGCAGGGGGCGGTCTATGGCTACACCTTC,CASSLAGQGAVYGYTF
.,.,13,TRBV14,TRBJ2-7,TGTGCCAGCAGCCAAAAACATTACTACGAGCAGTACTTC,CASSQKHYYEQYF
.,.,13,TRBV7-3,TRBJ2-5,TGTGCCAGCAGCCCTACAGGAGGGGAGACCCAGTACTTC,CASSPTGGETQYF
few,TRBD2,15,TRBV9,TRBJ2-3,TGTGCCAGCAGCGTAGCTGCGGGGGGGCCTGATACGCAGTATTTT,CASSVAAGGPDTQYF
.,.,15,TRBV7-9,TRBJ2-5,TGTGCCAGCAGCTTAATGGATAGCCCAGAAGAGACCCAGTACTTC,CASSLMDSPEETQYF
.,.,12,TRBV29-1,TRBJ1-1,TGCAGCGTAAACAGGGATTACACTGAAGCTTTCTTT,CSVNRDYTEAFF
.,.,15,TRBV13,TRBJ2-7,TGTGCCAGCAGCTCCGCGGACAGATCATACTACGAGCAGTACTTC,CASSSADRSYYEQYF
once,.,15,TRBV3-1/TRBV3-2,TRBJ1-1,TGTGCCAGCAGACATACAGGGCTGATGAACACTGAAGCTTTCTTT,CASRHTGLMNTEAFF
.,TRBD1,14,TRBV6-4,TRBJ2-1,TGTGCCAGCAGTGAGGGGACAGGGGGCGTTGAGCAGTTCTTC,CASSEGTGGVEQFF
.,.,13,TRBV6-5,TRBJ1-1,TGTGCCAGCAGTCCGGATCCGGAGTCATGGGCTTTCTTT,CASSPDPESWAFF
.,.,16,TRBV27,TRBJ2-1,TGTGCCAGCAGTTCCACGGTCCGCTCTCAAAATAATGAGCAGTTCTTC,CASSSTVRSQNNEQFF
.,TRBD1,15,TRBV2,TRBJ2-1,TGTGCCAGCGTTGTACCAGGGGGCGCGAGGAATGAGCAGTTCTTC,CASVVPGGARNEQFF
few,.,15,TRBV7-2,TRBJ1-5,TGTGCCAGCAACCAAGGGGGGGCAGGCAATCAGCCCCAGCATTTT,CASNQGGAGNQPQHF
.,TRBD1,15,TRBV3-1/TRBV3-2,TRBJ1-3,TGTGCCAGCAGCCAACAACAGGGGGGTGGAAACACCATATATTTT,CASSQQQGGGNTIYF
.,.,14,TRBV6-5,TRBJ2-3,TGTGCCAGCAGTTTAGGACAGACCACAGATACGCAGTATTTT,CASSLGQTTDTQYF
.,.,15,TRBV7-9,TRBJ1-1,TGTGCCAGCAGCGATCGGGACACCCTGAACACTGAAGCTTTCTTT,CASSDRDTLNTEAFF
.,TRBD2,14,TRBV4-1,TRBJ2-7,TGCGCCAGCAGCCTACTAGCGGGGGACTACGAGCAGTACTTC,CASSLLAGDYEQYF
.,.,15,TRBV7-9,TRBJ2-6,TGTGCCAGCACGACTGTTAGATCTGGGGCCAACGTCCTGACTTTC,CASTTVRSGANVLTF
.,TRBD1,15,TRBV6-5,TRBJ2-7,TGTGCCAGCAGTTACTCGGACAGGAACCCCTACGAGCAGTACTTC,CASSYSDRNPYEQYF
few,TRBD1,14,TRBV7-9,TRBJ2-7,TGTGCCAGCAGCTCAGGACAGGTTTCCTACGAGCAGTACTTC,CASSSGQVSYEQYF
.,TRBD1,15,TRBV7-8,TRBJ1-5,TGTGCCAGCAGCGACGGGACAGCGGGGGATCAGCCCCAGCATTTT,CASSDGTAGDQPQHF
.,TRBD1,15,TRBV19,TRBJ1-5,TGTGCCAGTAGTATAGGACAGGGGGGCAATCAGCCCCAGCATTTT,CASSIGQGGNQPQHF
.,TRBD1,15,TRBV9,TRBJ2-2,TGTGCCAGCAGCCTCCGGACAGGGGCCACCGGGGAGCTGTTTTTT,CASSLRTGATGELFF
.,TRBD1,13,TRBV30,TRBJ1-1,TGTGCCTGGAGTGGACAGGGAATCACTGAAGCTTTCTTT,CAWSGQGITEAFF
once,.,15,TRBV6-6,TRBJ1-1,TGTGCCAGCAGTTACTCCGGGGGCGGGGGGACTGAAGCTTTCTTT,CASSYSGGGGTEAFF
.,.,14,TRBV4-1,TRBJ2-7,TGCGCCAGCAGCCAAGAAGGAGGGACCCACGAGCAGTACTTC,CASSQEGGTHEQYF
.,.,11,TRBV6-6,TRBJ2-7,TGTGCCAGCAGTTATATATACGAGCAGTACTTC,CASSYIYEQYF
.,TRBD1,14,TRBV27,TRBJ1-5,TGTGCCAGCGGTAGGACAGGGTTAGGGGGGCCCCAGCATTTT,CASGRTGLGGPQHF
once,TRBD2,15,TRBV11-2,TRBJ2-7,TGTGCCAGCAGCCCCTTAGCGGGGGAAACCCTGGAGCAGTACTTC,CASSPLAGETLEQYF
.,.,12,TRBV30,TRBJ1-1,TGTGCCTGGGGGAGGCAGAACACTGAAGCTTTCTTT,CAWGRQNTEAFF
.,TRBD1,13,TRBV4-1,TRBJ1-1,TGCGCCAGCAGCCATCGACAGGGTGCTGAAGCTTTCTTT,CASSHRQGAEAFF
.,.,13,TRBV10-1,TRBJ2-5,TGCGCCACCGACTGTGGGGCCCAAGAGACCCAGTACTTC,CATDCGAQETQYF
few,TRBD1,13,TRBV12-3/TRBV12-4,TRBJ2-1,TGTGCCAGCAGTGAAGGGACAGGGGATGAGCAGTTCTTC,CASSEGTGDEQFF
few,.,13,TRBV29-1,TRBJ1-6,TGCAGCGTCCAAGGGAGTTATAATTCACCCCTCCACTTT,CSVQGSYNSPLHF
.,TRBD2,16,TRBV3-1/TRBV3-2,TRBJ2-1,TGTGCCAGCAGCCAAGCGGGCGGGGGGATTGGGAGTGAGCAGTTCTTC,CASSQAGGGIGSEQFF
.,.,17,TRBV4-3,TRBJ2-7,TGCGCCAGCAGCCAAGACCCCCCCAGCGGTCGCCCCTACGAGCAATACTTC,CASSQDPPSGRPYEQYF
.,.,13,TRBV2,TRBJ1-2,TGTGCCAGCAGTGATAGGACAGCATATGGCTACACCTTC,CASSDRTAYGYTF
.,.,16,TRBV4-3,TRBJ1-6,TGCGCCAGCAGCCAGACCCACAGGAATCGAGGCTCACCCCTCCACTTT,CASSQTHRNRGSPLHF
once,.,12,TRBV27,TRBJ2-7,TGTGCCAGCAGCCCTCCCACGGACGAGCAGTACTTC,CASSPPTDEQYF
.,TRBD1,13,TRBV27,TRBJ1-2,TGTGCCAGCAGTTTACAAGGGGGCGATGGCTACACCTTC,CASSLQGGDGYTF
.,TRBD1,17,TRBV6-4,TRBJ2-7,TGTGCCAGCAGTGAACCCCCGGGACAGGGGTTTTCCTACGAGCAGTACTTC,CASSEPPGQGFSYEQYF
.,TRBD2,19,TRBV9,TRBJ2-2,TGTGCCAGCAGCGTAGGGGTTTTAGCGGGGGGATCGAACACCGGGGAGCTGTTTTTT,CASSVGVLAGGSNTGELFF
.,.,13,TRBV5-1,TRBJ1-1,TGCGCCAGCAGCTTGGCCTTTGACACTGAAGCTTTCTTT,CASSLAFDTEAFF
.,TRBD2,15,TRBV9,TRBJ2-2,TGTGCCAGCAGCGTAGAGGTCGGGGGGACCGGGGAGCTGTTTTTT,CASSVEVGGTGELFF
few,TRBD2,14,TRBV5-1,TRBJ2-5,TGCGCCAGCAGCTCGCTGGGGGGGTGGGAGACCCAGTACTTC,CASSSLGGWETQYF
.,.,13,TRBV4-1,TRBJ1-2,TGCGCCAGCAGCCAAGGACAGCCGTATGGCTACACCTTC,CASSQGQPYGYTF
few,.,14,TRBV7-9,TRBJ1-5,TGTGCCAGCAGCTTAGAGGGGAGCAATCAGCCCCAGCATTTT,CASSLEGSNQPQHF
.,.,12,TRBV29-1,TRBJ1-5,TGCAGCGTTAAGGGGGGCAATCAGCCCCAGCATTTT,CSVKGGNQPQHF
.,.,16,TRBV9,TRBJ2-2,TGTGCCAGCAGCGTAGAAGGGGATGCGAACACCGGGGAGCTGTTTTTT,CASSVEGDANTGELFF
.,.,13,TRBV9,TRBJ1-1,TGTGCCAGCAGCGTTTCAGGGAACACTGAAGCTTTCTTT,CASSVSGNTEAFF